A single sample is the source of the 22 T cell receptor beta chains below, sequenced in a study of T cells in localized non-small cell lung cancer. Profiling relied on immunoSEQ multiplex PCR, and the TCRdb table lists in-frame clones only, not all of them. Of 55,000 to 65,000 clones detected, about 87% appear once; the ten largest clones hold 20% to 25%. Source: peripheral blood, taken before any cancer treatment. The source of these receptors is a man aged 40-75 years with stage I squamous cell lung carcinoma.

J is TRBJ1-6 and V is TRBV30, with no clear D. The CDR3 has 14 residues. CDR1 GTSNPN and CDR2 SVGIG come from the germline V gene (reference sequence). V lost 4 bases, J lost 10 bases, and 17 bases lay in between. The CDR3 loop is CAWNVAGGSSPLHF. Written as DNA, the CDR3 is TGTGCCTGGAATGTCGCCGGAGGGAGCTCACCCCTCCACTTT. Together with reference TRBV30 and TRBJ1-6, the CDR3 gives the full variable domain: SQTIHQWPATLVQPVGSPLSLECTVEGTSNPNLYWYRQAAGRGLQLLFYSVGIGQISSEVPQNLSASRPQDRQFILSSKKLLLSDSGFYLCAWNVAGGSSPLHFGNGTRLTVT.

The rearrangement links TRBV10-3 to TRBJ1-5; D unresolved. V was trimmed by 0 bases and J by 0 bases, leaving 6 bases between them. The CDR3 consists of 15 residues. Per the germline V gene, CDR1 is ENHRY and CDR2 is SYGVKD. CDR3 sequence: CAISESRLSNQPQHF. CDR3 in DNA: TGTGCCATCAGTGAGTCTCGGCTTAGCAATCAGCCCCAGCATTTT.

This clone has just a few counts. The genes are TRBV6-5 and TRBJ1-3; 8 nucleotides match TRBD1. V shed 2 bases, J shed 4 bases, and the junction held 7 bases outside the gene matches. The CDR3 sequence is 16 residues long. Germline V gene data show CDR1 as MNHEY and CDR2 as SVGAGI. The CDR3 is CASSYTGGLSGNTIYF. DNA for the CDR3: TGTGCCAGCAGTTACACAGGGGGTCTATCCGGAAACACCATATATTTT.

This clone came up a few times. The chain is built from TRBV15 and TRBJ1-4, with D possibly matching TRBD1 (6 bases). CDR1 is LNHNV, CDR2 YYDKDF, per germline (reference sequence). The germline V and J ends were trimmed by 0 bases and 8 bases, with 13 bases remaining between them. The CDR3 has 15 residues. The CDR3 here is CATSRDPSRGEKLFF. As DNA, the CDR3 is TGTGCCACCAGCAGAGATCCGAGCAGGGGCGAAAAACTGTTTTTT.

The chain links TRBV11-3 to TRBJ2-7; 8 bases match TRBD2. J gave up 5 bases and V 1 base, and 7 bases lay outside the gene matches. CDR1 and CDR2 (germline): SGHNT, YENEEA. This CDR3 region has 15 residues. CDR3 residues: CASSLAAGGTHEQYF. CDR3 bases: TGTGCCAGCAGCTTAGCGGCGGGAGGTACCCACGAGCAGTACTTC.

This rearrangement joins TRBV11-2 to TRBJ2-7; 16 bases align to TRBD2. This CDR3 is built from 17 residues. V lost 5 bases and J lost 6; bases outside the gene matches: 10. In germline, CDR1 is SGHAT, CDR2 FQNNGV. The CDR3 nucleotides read TGTGCCAGCAGCCCAGGGACTAGCGGGAGGGTATTGCGCGAGCAGTACTTC. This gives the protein CASSPGTSGRVLREQYF.

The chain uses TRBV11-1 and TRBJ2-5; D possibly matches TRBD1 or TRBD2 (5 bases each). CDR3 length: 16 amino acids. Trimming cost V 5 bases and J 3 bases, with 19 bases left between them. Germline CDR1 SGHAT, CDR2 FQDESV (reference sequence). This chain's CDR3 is CASSHPGGGRKETQYF. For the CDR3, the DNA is TGTGCCAGCAGCCACCCGGGTGGGGGACGGAAAGAGACCCAGTACTTC. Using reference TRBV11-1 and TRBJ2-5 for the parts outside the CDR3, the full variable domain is EAEVAQSPRYKITEKSQAVAFWCDPISGHATLYWYRQILGQGPELLVQFQDESVVDDSQLPKDRFSAERLKGVDSTLKIQPAELGDSAMYLCASSHPGGGRKETQYFGPGTRLLVL.

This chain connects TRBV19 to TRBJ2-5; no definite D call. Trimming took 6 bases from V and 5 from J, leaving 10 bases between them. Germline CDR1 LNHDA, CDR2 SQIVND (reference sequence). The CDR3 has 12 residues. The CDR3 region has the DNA TGTGCCAGTAGGGACCCCTCTGAGACCCAGTACTTC. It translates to CASRDPSETQYF. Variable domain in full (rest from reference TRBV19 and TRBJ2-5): DGGITQSPKYLFRKEGQNVTLSCEQNLNHDAMYWYRQDPGQGLRLIYYSQIVNDFQKGDIAEGYSVSREKKESFPLTVTSAQKNPTAFYLCASRDPSETQYFGPGTRLLVL.

The CDR3 region has the DNA TGTGCCAGCAGCTTAAGACAGGGGCGCACAGATACGCAGTATTTT. Translating gives CASSLRQGRTDTQYF. The rearrangement links TRBV7-2 to TRBJ2-3, with 8 bases matching TRBD1. The germline CDR1 and CDR2 sequences are SGHTA and FQGNSA. The junction had 2 bases not matched to a gene; V was cut back by 2 bases and J by 1 base. The CDR3 covers 15 residues.

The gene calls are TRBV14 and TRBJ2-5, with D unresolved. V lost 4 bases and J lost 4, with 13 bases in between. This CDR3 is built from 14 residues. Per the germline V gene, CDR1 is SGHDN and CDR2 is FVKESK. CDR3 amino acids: CASSPFKGRETQYF. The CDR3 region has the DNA TGTGCCAGCAGCCCGTTCAAGGGTCGAGAGACCCAGTACTTC.

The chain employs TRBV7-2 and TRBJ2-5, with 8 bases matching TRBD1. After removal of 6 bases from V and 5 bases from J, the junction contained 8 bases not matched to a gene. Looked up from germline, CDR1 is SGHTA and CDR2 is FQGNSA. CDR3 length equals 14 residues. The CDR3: CASSWQGAPETQYF. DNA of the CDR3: TGTGCCAGCAGTTGGCAGGGGGCCCCCGAGACCCAGTACTTC.

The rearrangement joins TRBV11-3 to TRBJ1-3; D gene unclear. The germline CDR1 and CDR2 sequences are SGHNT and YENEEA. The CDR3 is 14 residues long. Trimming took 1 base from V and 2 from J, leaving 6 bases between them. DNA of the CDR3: TGTGCCAGCAGCTTAGGTGCTACTGGAAACACCATATATTTT. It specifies CASSLGATGNTIYF.

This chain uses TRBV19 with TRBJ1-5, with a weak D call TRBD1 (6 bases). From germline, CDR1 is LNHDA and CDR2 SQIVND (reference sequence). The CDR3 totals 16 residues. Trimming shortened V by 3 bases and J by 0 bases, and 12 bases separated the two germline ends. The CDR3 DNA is TGTGCCAGTAGTATCGGACAGTTTTATAGCAATCAGCCCCAGCATTTT. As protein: CASSIGQFYSNQPQHF. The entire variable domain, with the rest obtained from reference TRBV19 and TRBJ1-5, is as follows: DGGITQSPKYLFRKEGQNVTLSCEQNLNHDAMYWYRQDPGQGLRLIYYSQIVNDFQKGDIAEGYSVSREKKESFPLTVTSAQKNPTAFYLCASSIGQFYSNQPQHFGDGTRLSIL.

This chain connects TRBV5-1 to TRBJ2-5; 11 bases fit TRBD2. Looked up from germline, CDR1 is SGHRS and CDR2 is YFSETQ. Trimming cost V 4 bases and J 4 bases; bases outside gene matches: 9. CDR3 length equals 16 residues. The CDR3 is CASSIVAGGPGETQYF. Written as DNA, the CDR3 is TGCGCCAGCAGCATTGTAGCGGGAGGGCCTGGAGAGACCCAGTACTTC.

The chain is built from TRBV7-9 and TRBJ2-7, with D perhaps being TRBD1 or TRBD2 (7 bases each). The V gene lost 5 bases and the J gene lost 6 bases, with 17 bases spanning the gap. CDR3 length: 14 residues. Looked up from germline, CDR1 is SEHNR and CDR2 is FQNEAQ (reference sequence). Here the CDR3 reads CASSQGGLPSEQYF. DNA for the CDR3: TGTGCCAGCAGCCAGGGGGGGCTACCATCCGAGCAGTACTTC.

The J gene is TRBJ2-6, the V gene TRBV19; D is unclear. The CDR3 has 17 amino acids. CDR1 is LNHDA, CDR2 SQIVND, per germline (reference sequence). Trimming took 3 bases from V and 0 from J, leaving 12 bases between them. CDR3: CASSMVLKSSGANVLTF. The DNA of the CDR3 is TGTGCCAGTAGTATGGTTCTCAAATCCTCTGGGGCCAACGTCCTGACTTTC.

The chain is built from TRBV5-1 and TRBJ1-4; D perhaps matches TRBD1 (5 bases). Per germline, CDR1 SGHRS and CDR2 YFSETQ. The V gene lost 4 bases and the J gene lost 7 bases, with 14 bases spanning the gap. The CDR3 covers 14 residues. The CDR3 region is CASSVLGRGEKLFF. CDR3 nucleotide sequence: TGCGCCAGCAGCGTACTTGGTAGGGGTGAAAAACTGTTTTTT.

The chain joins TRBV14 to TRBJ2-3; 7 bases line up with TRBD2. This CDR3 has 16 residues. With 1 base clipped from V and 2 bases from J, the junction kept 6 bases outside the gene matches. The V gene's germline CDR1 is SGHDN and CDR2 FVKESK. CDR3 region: CASSQGASGYTDTQYF. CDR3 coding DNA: TGTGCCAGCAGCCAAGGGGCTAGCGGCTACACAGATACGCAGTATTTT.

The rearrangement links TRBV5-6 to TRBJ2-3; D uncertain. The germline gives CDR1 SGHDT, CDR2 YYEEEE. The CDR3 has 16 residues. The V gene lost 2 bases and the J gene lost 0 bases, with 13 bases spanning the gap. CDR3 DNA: TGTGCCAGCAGCTTTGGCGCACGCCTAAGCACAGATACGCAGTATTTT. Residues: CASSFGARLSTDTQYF.

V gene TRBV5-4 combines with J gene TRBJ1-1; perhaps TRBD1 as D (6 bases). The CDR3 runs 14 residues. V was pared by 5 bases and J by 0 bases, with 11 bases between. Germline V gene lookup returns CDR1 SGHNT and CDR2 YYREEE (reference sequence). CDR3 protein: CASSGGHLNTEAFF. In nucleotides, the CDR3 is TGTGCCAGCAGTGGGGGACATTTGAACACTGAAGCTTTCTTT. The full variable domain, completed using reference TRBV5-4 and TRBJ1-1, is ETGVTQSPTHLIKTRGQQVTLRCSSQSGHNTVSWYQQALGQGPQFIFQYYREEENGRGNFPPRFSGLQFPNYSSELNVNALELDDSALYLCASSGGHLNTEAFFGQGTRLTVV.

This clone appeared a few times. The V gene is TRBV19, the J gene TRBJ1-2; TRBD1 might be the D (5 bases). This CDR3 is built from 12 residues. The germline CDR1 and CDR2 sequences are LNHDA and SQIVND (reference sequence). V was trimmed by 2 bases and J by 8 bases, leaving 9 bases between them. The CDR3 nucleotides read TGTGCCAGTAGTATACAGGGTGACGGCTACACCTTC. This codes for CASSIQGDGYTF.

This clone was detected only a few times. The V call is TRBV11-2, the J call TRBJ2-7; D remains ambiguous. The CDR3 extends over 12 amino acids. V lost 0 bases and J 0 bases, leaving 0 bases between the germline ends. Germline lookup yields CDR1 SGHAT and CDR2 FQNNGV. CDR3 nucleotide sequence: TGTGCCAGCAGCTTAGACTCCTACGAGCAGTACTTC. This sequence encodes CASSLDSYEQYF.